These 2 T cell receptor beta chains originate from one sample sequenced in a study of cytomegalovirus exposure and HLA in healthy donors. It was with 60 Vbeta and 13 Jbeta primers that the PCR ran. The table came from immunoSEQ multiplex PCR; TCRdb's copy has only in-frame clones and leaves some out. Of under 130,000 clones listed, around 80% are singletons. Sequencing input: PBMCs. These receptors were obtained from a man in his late teens or twenties in good health and CMV-seronegative.

This clone was recorded only once. The V call is TRBV19, the J call TRBJ1-2; possible D gene TRBD1, 5 bases. The V gene's germline CDR1 is LNHDA and CDR2 SQIVND (reference sequence). V gave up 7 bases and J gave up 8 bases, with 14 bases separating them. There are 12 residues in the CDR3. CDR3 in amino acids: CASTSGYRGYTF. For the CDR3, the DNA is TGTGCCAGTACCTCAGGGTACCGGGGCTACACCTTC.

This clone was picked up a small number of times. The chain couples TRBV4-1 to TRBJ1-1; a weak D match, TRBD1 (6 bases). Trimming pared 3 bases from V and 5 bases from J, leaving 13 bases between. CDR1 and CDR2 from the germline V gene are MGHRA and YSYEKL. The CDR3 totals 14 residues. Here the CDR3 reads CASSHGQSGTEAFF. The CDR3 bases are TGCGCCAGCAGCCACGGACAGTCTGGAACTGAAGCTTTCTTT.